These 4 T cell receptor beta chains were all obtained from the same sample, sequenced in a study of CD8+CD57+ T cells in acquired aplastic anemia (dated by TCRdb to between 2018 and 2020). The run used an Illumina HiSeq 2000. Genomic DNA was used as template for profiling of TCR beta VDJ combinations and CDR3 sequences. TCRdb redid the processing of the public reads, applying fastp at Q25 and MiXCR, and retained in-frame beta chains. Rows are combined by CDR3 protein, so each entry shows the most common genes and DNA. This sample has 210,000 or so distinct CDR3 sequences in its table, and 40% to 60% of those were observed once. In total, the top ten clones hold about 20% of the sample. Flow cytometry had shown CD8+CD57+ cell expansion in the patients selected for sequencing. Sequences were obtained from sorted CD4+, CD8+, or CD8+CD57+ T cells (not recorded which) from PBMCs. These receptor sequences come from a human donor with aplastic anemia.

This clonotype has a count of ten or more. V gene TRBV2 combines with J gene TRBJ2-1; a possible D gene is TRBD1 (5 bases). V lost 4 bases, J lost 1 base, and 8 bases lay in between. The CDR3 covers 14 residues. Germline CDR1 is SNHLY and CDR2 is FYNNEI. This CDR3 reads CASSGQISYNEQFF. The CDR3 nucleotides read TGTGCCAGCAGTGGACAGATTTCCTACAATGAGCAGTTCTTC. The whole variable domain, remainder taken from reference TRBV2 and TRBJ2-1, is EPEVTQTPSHQVTQMGQEVILRCVPISNHLYFYWYRQILGQKVEFLVSFYNNEISEKSEIFDDQFSVERPDGSNFTLKIRSTKLEDSAMYFCASSGQISYNEQFFGPGTRLTVL.

The V call is TRBV25-1, the J call TRBJ1-6; possibly TRBD1 for D (6 bases). The CDR3 contains 13 residues. CDR1 is MGHDK and CDR2 is SYGVNS in the germline V gene. This CDR3 is CARGLQGNSPLHF. CDR3 DNA sequence: TGTGCTAGGGGCTTGCAGGGGAATTCACCCCTCCACTTT.

In its sample, this clonotype was seen many times. The V and J genes are TRBV12-3 or TRBV12-4 and TRBJ1-1; the match to TRBD1 covers 9 bases. This CDR3 contains 15 residues. The J segment lost 5 bases and the V segment lost 5 bases, leaving 9 bases of the junction unmatched. In nucleotides, the CDR3 is TGTGCCAGCAGTAAAAACAGGGGGCGAGGTACTGAAGCTTTCTTT. This codes for CASSKNRGRGTEAFF.

This clonotype has only a few counts. The chain couples TRBV11-2 to TRBJ2-3, with D uncertain. This CDR3 comprises 16 residues. With 3 bases removed from V and 0 bases from J, the gap between germline ends came to 13 bases. Germline V CDR1 and CDR2: SGHAT, FQNNGV. The CDR3 sequence: CASSLNGPTSTDTQYF. In DNA, the CDR3 is TGTGCCAGCAGCTTGAACGGGCCTACTAGCACAGATACGCAGTATTTT.